This note documents a single T cell receptor (beta chain) sequence. Patients were excluded for autoimmune disease history or systemic immunosuppression. The CDR3 totals 14 residues. Germline V gene lookup returns CDR1 SGHTA and CDR2 FQGNSA. V was pared by 3 bases and J by 4 bases, with 13 bases between. The sample comes from a study of OX40 agonist ivuxolimab in advanced cancers. Only in-frame clones appear in the TCRdb table, and some are missing; sequencing was by immunoSEQ multiplex PCR. The table shows some 41,000 clones, with 87% occurring only once. The TCR comes from an adult with an advanced solid tumor such as melanoma, head and neck, liver or kidney cancer. Specimen: CD4+ or CD8+ T cells sorted from blood, collected in a trial of the OX40 agonist ivuxolimab. The J gene is TRBJ2-7, the V gene TRBV7-2, with D uncertain. The DNA of the CDR3 is TGTGCCAGCAGCTTCACCCTCGACGGTTACGAGCAGTACTTC. Encoded protein: CASSFTLDGYEQYF.